Described below is a single TCR beta chain sequence and its context. Its antigen remains unidentified. The data were taken from a study of T cell responses to AZD1222 COVID-19 vaccine. Sequencing used immunoSEQ multiplex PCR; TCRdb keeps in-frame clones, though not all of them. The sample shows about 100,000 clones, 85% to 90% of them seen only once. Study-wide results and limits: Clonal diversity was possibly underestimated; the donors were predominantly white British and more often female. Only a handful of AZD1222 recipients, more than five in all, had baseline seropositivity.

This sample comprised peripheral blood, obtained on day 0 of AZD1222 vaccination. This clonotype was obtained from an adult in good health.

CDR3 protein: CASARAGGQGNEQFF. DNA for the CDR3: TGTGCCAGCGCCCGGGCCGGGGGACAGGGGAATGAGCAGTTCTTC. V is TRBV6-4 and J is TRBJ2-1, with TRBD1 identical over 10 bases. The CDR3 is made up of 15 amino acids. Germline V lookup: CDR1 MRHNA, CDR2 SNTAGT. V trimming: 8 bases; J trimming: 7 bases; junction bases outside the gene matches: 11.